These 10 T cell receptor beta chains share one sample of origin, sequenced in a study of shared clonotypes between healthy human individuals. Libraries were prepared by immunoSEQ multiplex PCR; TCRdb keeps only in-frame clonotypes and omits some of them. The sample holds about 2 million clones, roughly 95% seen once. The naive CD8 subset, CD45RO-negative cells positively selected for CCR7, excluded terminally differentiated effector memory CD45RA+ cells. The sequenced sample was naive CD8+ T cells sorted from blood. All receptors come from a man aged 18 to 29 in good health.

This clone was detected once. The rearrangement links TRBV5-6 to TRBJ2-7; 9 bases match TRBD2. From germline, CDR1 is SGHDT and CDR2 YYEEEE. J was trimmed by 3 bases and V by 0 bases; bases with no gene match: 4. There are 15 residues in the CDR3. The CDR3 sequence: CASSLALSGSYEQYF. The CDR3 coding sequence is TGTGCCAGCAGCTTGGCCCTTAGCGGGAGCTACGAGCAGTACTTC.

This clone showed up just once. The chain links TRBV7-6 to TRBJ2-1; D ambiguous. Trimming pared 5 bases from V and 0 bases from J, leaving 11 bases between. This CDR3 is built from 15 residues. Per the germline V gene, CDR1 is SGHVS and CDR2 is FNYEAQ. CDR3 bases: TGTGCCAGCAGCCGTGACCTGAGCTCCTACAATGAGCAGTTCTTC. Translating gives CASSRDLSSYNEQFF.

This chain joins TRBV4-1 and TRBJ2-7, with 7 bases aligning to TRBD2. Per germline, CDR1 MGHRA and CDR2 YSYEKL. This CDR3 has 17 amino acids. After removal of 3 bases from V and 2 bases from J, the junction contained 13 bases not matched to a gene. The CDR3 spells CASSQKAGTTLTYEQYF. The CDR3 nucleotides read TGCGCCAGCAGCCAGAAAGCGGGGACCACTTTAACCTACGAGCAGTACTTC.

Comments on this clone: Within the sample, other DNA sequences also encode this same CDR3. The CDR3 DNA reads TGCGCCAGCAGCCAAGTGGGCTCCTACAATGAGCAGTTCTTC. Residues: CASSQVGSYNEQFF. The rearrangement joins TRBV4-1 to TRBJ2-1; D is ambiguous. Germline-derived CDR1 and CDR2 are MGHRA and YSYEKL. CDR3 size: 14 residues. Between the trimmed V and J ends, which lost 1 base and 0 bases, there was a span of 4 bases.

This chain joins TRBV9 and TRBJ2-5; 8 nucleotides align to TRBD2. The V segment lost 0 bases and the J segment 4 bases; nucleotides outside the gene matches: 5. This CDR3 spans 15 amino acids. Germline values: CDR1 SGDLS, CDR2 YYNGEE. The CDR3 loop is CASSVDSGGSETQYF. CDR3 bases: TGTGCCAGCAGCGTAGACTCGGGAGGGTCAGAGACCCAGTACTTC.

The CDR3 here is CASSGSPQETYQPQHF. CDR3 bases: TGTGCCAGCAGTGGAAGCCCGCAGGAGACCTATCAGCCCCAGCATTTT. The chain has TRBV6-4 and TRBJ1-5; no firm D call. The V end lost 4 bases, the J end lost 5 bases, and 18 bases lay between the germline ends. Per germline, CDR1 MRHNA and CDR2 SNTAGT. The CDR3 has 16 amino acids.

The chain links TRBV29-1 to TRBJ2-1; 9 bases fit TRBD2. The V gene end was trimmed by 4 bases and the J gene end by 0 bases; junction bases not matched to a gene: 19. The CDR3 totals 20 residues. From germline, CDR1 is SQVTM and CDR2 ANQGSEA. CDR3 in amino acids: CSVVAHGLAGWAGSYNEQFF. In DNA, the CDR3 is TGCAGCGTTGTGGCCCATGGGCTAGCGGGATGGGCTGGCTCCTACAATGAGCAGTTCTTC.

The chain is built from TRBV9 and TRBJ1-4, with a possible D match to TRBD1 (5 bases). This CDR3 comprises 13 residues. In germline, CDR1 is SGDLS, CDR2 YYNGEE. The V and J ends lost 5 bases and 6 bases respectively, with 11 bases between them. The CDR3, as DNA: TGTGCCAGCAGTTTTCAGGGAGATGAAAAACTGTTTTTT. This encodes CASSFQGDEKLFF.

V gene TRBV6-5 combines with J gene TRBJ2-5; possible D gene TRBD1, 5 bases. Germline CDR1 and CDR2: MNHEY and SVGAGI. The V end was cut by 2 bases, the J end by 3 bases, with 10 bases between. This CDR3 comprises 14 residues. CDR3 sequence reads: CASSYDRLEETQYF. CDR3 in DNA: TGTGCCAGCAGTTACGACAGATTGGAAGAGACCCAGTACTTC.

This clone showed up just once. J is TRBJ2-1 and V is TRBV4-1; D is uncertain. V was pared by 0 bases and J by 6 bases, with 18 bases between. Germline V gene sequence: CDR1 MGHRA, CDR2 YSYEKL. CDR3 length: 17 amino acids. The CDR3 DNA reads as TGCGCCAGCAGCCAAGATTTGCAAACCGGCACAGCCAATGAGCAGTTCTTC. Translated, it gives CASSQDLQTGTANEQFF.